The rows below give T cell receptor beta chains drawn from one sample of a study of blood T cell repertoires in COVID-19. The table came from immunoSEQ multiplex PCR; TCRdb's copy has only in-frame clones and leaves some out. The sample carries fewer than 55,000 clones, roughly four fifths recorded once. The sample was peripheral blood. Every receptor here comes from a woman aged 60-75 years with acute or convalescent COVID-19. Each CDR3 is given with its conserved first and last residue. The D gene is left open where the match is weak. Rows give clone size only sometimes, using once, few, many, or a class for an expanded clone.

clone_size j_call d_call v_call cdr3_aa cdr3_nt
NA TRBJ1-3 NA TRBV30 CAWSHPRNTIYF TGTGCCTGGAGTCATCCTAGAAACACCATATATTTT
NA TRBJ1-4 NA TRBV11-2 CASSSWGGPATNEKLFF TGTGCCAGCAGCTCCTGGGGCGGCCCGGCAACTAATGAAAAACTGTTTTTT
once TRBJ2-7 NA TRBV5-1 CASRVADSASYEQYF TGCGCCAGCAGGGTGGCGGACTCCGCTTCCTACGAGCAGTACTTC
NA TRBJ2-1 NA TRBV21-1 CASSKIAGGFSYNEQFF TGTGCCAGCAGCAAAATAGCGGGAGGTTTTTCCTACAATGAGCAGTTCTTC
NA TRBJ1-5 TRBD1 TRBV5-8 CASSWTGTGKDQPQHF TGTGCCAGCAGCTGGACCGGGACAGGGAAGGATCAGCCCCAGCATTTT
few TRBJ2-2 NA TRBV5-1 CASSLAGNTGELFF TGCGCCAGCAGCTTGGCAGGGAACACCGGGGAGCTGTTTTTT
NA TRBJ1-3 NA TRBV14 CASSQALGSGNTIYF TGTGCCAGCAGCCAAGCCCTTGGCTCCGGAAACACCATATATTTT
NA TRBJ1-1 NA TRBV3-1/TRBV3-2 CASSQGLVPEAFF TGTGCCAGCAGCCAAGGACTAGTTCCTGAAGCTTTCTTT
NA TRBJ1-5 TRBD1 TRBV2 CASSGTGGMGQPQHF TGTGCCAGCAGCGGGACAGGGGGCATGGGTCAGCCCCAGCATTTT
few TRBJ1-2 TRBD1 TRBV10-3 CAISPGTVYGYTF TGTGCCATCAGCCCCGGGACAGTCTATGGCTACACCTTC
NA TRBJ2-5 NA TRBV18 CASSPPRGWEETQYF TGTGCCAGCTCACCCCCACGGGGTTGGGAAGAGACCCAGTACTTC
few TRBJ2-1 NA TRBV11-2 CASSLLAAYNEQFF TGTGCCAGCAGCTTATTAGCGGCCTACAATGAGCAGTTCTTC
NA TRBJ1-5 NA TRBV6-4 CASMVSGDSNQPQHF TGTGCCAGCATGGTTTCAGGGGATAGCAATCAGCCCCAGCATTTT
NA TRBJ1-5 NA TRBV2 CASKETALINQPQHF TGTGCCAGCAAAGAAACAGCCTTAATCAATCAGCCCCAGCATTTT
few TRBJ1-4 NA TRBV15 CATSLGGEGIEKLFF TGTGCCACCAGCCTGGGGGGGGAGGGGATTGAAAAACTGTTTTTT
NA TRBJ1-1 NA TRBV19 CASSNQKSLNTEAFF TGTGCCAGTAGTAACCAAAAGAGTCTGAACACTGAAGCTTTCTTT